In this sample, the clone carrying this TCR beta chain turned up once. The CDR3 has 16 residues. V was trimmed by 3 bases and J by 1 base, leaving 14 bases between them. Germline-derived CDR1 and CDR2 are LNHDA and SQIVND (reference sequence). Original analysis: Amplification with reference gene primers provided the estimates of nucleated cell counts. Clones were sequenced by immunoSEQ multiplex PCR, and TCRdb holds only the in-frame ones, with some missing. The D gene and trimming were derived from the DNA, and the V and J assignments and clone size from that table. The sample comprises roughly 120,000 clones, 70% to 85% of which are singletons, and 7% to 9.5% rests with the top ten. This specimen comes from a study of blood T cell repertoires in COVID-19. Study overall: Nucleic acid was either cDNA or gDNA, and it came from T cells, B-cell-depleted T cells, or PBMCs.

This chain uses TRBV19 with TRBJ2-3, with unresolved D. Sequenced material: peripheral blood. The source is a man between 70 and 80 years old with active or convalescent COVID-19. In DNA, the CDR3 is TGTGCCAGTAGTATGGGCCGAGCAGACGGCACAGATACGCAGTATTTT. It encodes CASSMGRADGTDTQYF.